These 25 T cell receptor beta chains came from one sample sequenced in a study of T cell repertoires in cytomegalovirus infection. TCRdb called the reads again in MiXCR, with one record for every CDR3 protein. The repertoire holds about 830,000 distinct CDR3 sequences, with approximately 30% as singletons. Antigen specificity for these receptors is unknown. The source was cultured CD8+ T cells from PBMCs, collected from culture after CMV antigen stimulation. These receptors were taken from a human donor in good health (CMV status not recorded). Some clones in this sample may be carry-over from other donors' samples.

Comment on this clonotype: This likely comes from a read error, as the CDR3 has no conserved phenylalanine or tryptophan at its end. CDR3 sequence reads: CASRSSNQPQHL. CDR3 coding DNA: TGTGCCAGCAGGTCGAGCAATCAGCCCCAGCATTTG. This chain uses TRBV27 with TRBJ1-5; D is ambiguous. Between the trimmed V and J ends, which lost 6 bases and 1 base, there was a span of 4 bases. This CDR3 has 12 amino acids. Germline CDR1 and CDR2: MNHEY and SMNVEV (reference sequence).

This clonotype was found a few times. The rearrangement uses TRBV7-2 and TRBJ2-3, with 8 bases identical to TRBD2. The V gene end was trimmed by 5 bases and the J gene end by 1 base; junction bases not matched to a gene: 8. Germline V gene lookup returns CDR1 SGHTA and CDR2 FQGNSA. The CDR3 consists of 16 residues. The DNA for the CDR3 is TGTGCCAGCAGCCCAGTGGGGCGGGGGGGCACAGATACGCAGTATTTT. The encoded protein is CASSPVGRGGTDTQYF. Complete variable domain (other parts from reference TRBV7-2 and TRBJ2-3): GAGVSQSPSNKVTEKGKDVELRCDPISGHTALYWYRQSLGQGLEFLIYFQGNSAPDKSGLPSDRFSAERTGGSVSTLTIQRTQQEDSAVYLCASSPVGRGGTDTQYFGPGTRLTVL.

This chain connects TRBV7-2 to TRBJ2-7; maybe TRBD1 (5 bases). Germline V gene data show CDR1 as SGHTA and CDR2 as FQGNSA. The V end lost 5 bases, the J end lost 6 bases, and 17 bases lay between the germline ends. There are 14 residues in the CDR3. CDR3 bases: TGTGCCAGCAGCCCGAACAGGATGGGTGGCGAGCAGTACTTC. Translated, it gives CASSPNRMGGEQYF.

This clonotype was counted between two and nine times. The J gene is TRBJ1-1, the V gene TRBV6-1; D gene unclear. The CDR3 has 10 amino acids. V lost 7 bases and J 6 bases, leaving 6 bases between the germline ends. Germline values: CDR1 MNHNS, CDR2 SASEGT. In nucleotides, the CDR3 is TGTGCCAGCACAGGTGCTGAAGCTTTCTTT. Translation gives CASTGAEAFF.

This chain uses TRBV18 with TRBJ1-6; unclear D gene. V gave up 6 bases and J gave up 6 bases, with 15 bases separating them. Germline V lookup: CDR1 KGHSH, CDR2 LQKENI. This CDR3 comprises 15 residues. CDR3: CASSTSEDLNSPLHF. The CDR3 DNA follows: TGTGCCAGCTCTACCAGCGAGGATCTTAATTCACCCCTCCACTTT.

This clonotype has a handful of counts. This chain connects TRBV6-6 to TRBJ1-1; the D gene is possibly TRBD1 (5 bases). Looked up from germline, CDR1 is MNHNY and CDR2 is SVGAGI (reference sequence). The length of the CDR3 is 13 residues. With 2 bases removed from V and 7 bases from J, the gap between germline ends came to 11 bases. In nucleotides, the CDR3 is TGTGCCAGCAGTTACCCAGGAGGGGTTGAAGCTTTCTTT. Its protein is CASSYPGGVEAFF.

This chain links TRBV20-1 with TRBJ1-2, with 10 bases lining up with TRBD1. The CDR3 runs 12 residues. Germline CDR1 is DFQATT and CDR2 is SNEGSKA (reference sequence). V was clipped by 3 bases and J by 6 bases; unmatched bases: 1. The CDR3 here is CSARGTGDGYTF. CDR3 in DNA: TGCAGTGCTAGGGGGACAGGGGATGGCTACACCTTC.

The sample holds a few counts of this clonotype. This sequence joins TRBV27 and TRBJ2-7; the D is unclear. Looked up from germline, CDR1 is MNHEY and CDR2 is SMNVEV (reference sequence). The CDR3 totals 14 residues. Deletions cut 5 bases from V and 0 bases from J, with 11 bases between. This chain's CDR3 is CASSASDGSYEQYV. In DNA form, the CDR3 reads TGTGCCAGCAGTGCTTCCGACGGCTCCTACGAGCAGTACGTC.

This clonotype was counted between two and nine times. V and J are TRBV5-6 and TRBJ2-7; 7 positions agree with TRBD1. Germline CDR1 reads SGHDT; CDR2 reads YYEEEE. This CDR3 is 15 amino acids long. V lost 0 bases, J lost 7 bases, and 10 bases stayed unmatched. The chain's CDR3 is CASSLGSGTALEQYV. DNA for the CDR3: TGTGCCAGCAGCTTGGGGTCCGGGACAGCTCTAGAGCAGTACGTC.

This clonotype showed up just a few times. Here the CDR3 reads CASTEGRLNNEQFF. In DNA form, the CDR3 reads TGTGCCAGCACCGAAGGTAGGCTTAACAATGAGCAGTTCTTC. This chain links TRBV7-8 with TRBJ2-1; D is undetermined. CDR1 and CDR2 from the germline V gene are SGHVS and FQNEAQ. The CDR3 is 14 amino acids. The V gene lost 7 bases and the J gene lost 5 bases, with 15 bases spanning the gap.

This clonotype was seen once. This rearrangement joins TRBV2 to TRBJ1-2, with D tentatively TRBD1 (5 bases). Trimming shortened V by 3 bases and J by 8 bases, and 10 bases separated the two germline ends. Germline V gene data show CDR1 as SNHLY and CDR2 as FYNNEI. The CDR3 totals 12 residues. The CDR3 spells CASSDWGDGYTF. In DNA form, the CDR3 reads TGTGCCAGCAGTGATTGGGGGGACGGCTACACCTTC.

This clonotype was detected only a few times. CDR3: CASSYRGQGYGYTF. Written as DNA, the CDR3 is TGTGCCAGCAGTTACCGGGGACAGGGCTATGGCTACACCTTC. The chain carries TRBV6-5 and TRBJ1-2; 9 nucleotides line up with TRBD1. CDR3 length: 14 amino acids. J gave up 4 bases and V 2 bases, and 2 bases lay outside the gene matches. Germline CDR1 is MNHEY and CDR2 is SVGAGI.

The table lists this clonotype with a few counts. J is TRBJ1-2 and V is TRBV12-5; a weak D match, TRBD1 (5 bases). CDR1 and CDR2 from the germline V gene are LGHNT and FRNRAP. V gave up 2 bases and J gave up 2 bases, with 18 bases separating them. This CDR3 is built from 17 residues. In DNA, the CDR3 is TGTGCTAGTGGTTTGACCGGGACGGTAGGACCAAACTATGGCTACACCTTC. Protein: CASGLTGTVGPNYGYTF.

This sequence joins TRBV20-1 and TRBJ2-1; 7 positions match TRBD1. V lost 0 bases and J lost 3; bases outside the gene matches: 5. The germline gives CDR1 DFQATT, CDR2 SNEGSKA (reference sequence). This CDR3 region has 15 residues. The CDR3 DNA sequence: TGCAGTGCTAGAGATAGACAGGGCCTCTACAATGAGCAGTTCTTC. Residues: CSARDRQGLYNEQFF.

This clonotype has just a few counts. The rearrangement links TRBV7-9 to TRBJ2-3, with D possibly being TRBD2 (5 bases). This CDR3 region has 17 residues. Looked up from germline, CDR1 is SEHNR and CDR2 is FQNEAQ (reference sequence). Trimming shortened V by 5 bases and J by 1 base, and 19 bases separated the two germline ends. DNA for the CDR3: TGTGCCAGCAGCCTCGCGGTTTCTAGGACTGGCACAGATACGCAGTATTTT. This sequence encodes CASSLAVSRTGTDTQYF.

The CDR3, as DNA: TGTGCCAGCTCAGGGGGCGCGGAAACTGAAGCTTTCTTT. Its protein is CASSGGAETEAFF. The chain couples TRBV27 to TRBJ1-1; 8 nucleotides align to TRBD1. The CDR3 sequence is 13 residues long. Germline V gives CDR1 MNHEY, CDR2 SMNVEV (reference sequence). V dropped 8 bases and J dropped 5; count of bases not matched to a gene: 7.

The genes are TRBV4-2 and TRBJ2-1, with TRBD1 matching 9 bases. V lost 3 bases, J lost 8 bases, and 2 bases stayed unmatched. Germline values: CDR1 LGHNA, CDR2 YNFKEQ. CDR3 size: 13 residues. The CDR3 sequence is CASSQTGGDEQFF. The CDR3 nucleotides read TGTGCCAGCAGCCAGACAGGGGGAGATGAGCAGTTCTTC.

The V and J genes are TRBV6-1 and TRBJ2-3, with 10 bases lining up with TRBD2. Germline CDR1 and CDR2: MNHNS and SASEGT. This CDR3 comprises 16 residues. With V trimmed by 8 bases and J by 2 bases, 10 bases remained unmatched. The chain's CDR3 is CASEEELAGITDTQYF. The CDR3 nucleotides are TGTGCCAGCGAAGAGGAACTAGCGGGGATCACAGATACGCAGTATTTT.

The chain employs TRBV19 and TRBJ1-1; no definite D call. V shed 3 bases and J shed 4 bases, with 12 bases lying between them. CDR3 length: 14 amino acids. The germline CDR1 and CDR2 sequences are LNHDA and SQIVND (reference sequence). The chain's CDR3 is CASSIGVGSTEAFF. The CDR3 DNA reads as TGTGCCAGTAGTATTGGAGTAGGGAGCACTGAAGCTTTCTTT.

This clonotype was found many times. CDR3 sequence reads: CASSRLRQGGTDTQYF. The CDR3 nucleotides read TGTGCCAGCAGCCGATTGCGACAGGGAGGCACAGATACGCAGTATTTT. The J gene is TRBJ2-3, the V gene TRBV7-9; TRBD1 aligns across 7 bases. J gave up 1 base and V 5 bases, and 9 bases lay outside the gene matches. Germline V gene lookup returns CDR1 SEHNR and CDR2 FQNEAQ (reference sequence). The CDR3 runs 16 residues.

V usage is TRBV4-1 and J usage is TRBJ2-7; D is unresolved. In germline, CDR1 is MGHRA, CDR2 YSYEKL. There are 13 residues in the CDR3. Trimming left V 1 base short and J 2 bases short, with 6 bases between. CDR3 residues: CASSQGRTYEQYF. CDR3 sequence (DNA): TGCGCCAGCAGCCAAGGAAGGACCTACGAGCAGTACTTC.

In this sample, this clonotype turned up many times. The CDR3 DNA reads TGTGCCAGCAGCTCCAAAGGCTCCTACGAGCAGTACGTC. The encoded protein is CASSSKGSYEQYV. V is TRBV7-9 and J is TRBJ2-7; D is undetermined. The V end lost 4 bases, the J end lost 0 bases, and 7 bases lay between the germline ends. The CDR3 covers 13 residues. Germline V lookup: CDR1 SEHNR, CDR2 FQNEAQ (reference sequence).

The table lists this clonotype with a few counts. In DNA form, the CDR3 reads TGCGCCAGCAGTGAGTCGGCCCGGGGCGATACGCAGTATTTT. It translates to CASSESARGDTQYF. The V and J genes are TRBV10-2 and TRBJ2-3; either TRBD1 or TRBD2 may supply D (5 bases each). V was shortened by 0 bases and J by 6 bases, with 10 bases between the two germline ends. The CDR3 is 14 amino acids. In germline, CDR1 is WSHSY, CDR2 SAAADI.

A few counts support this clonotype. This chain uses TRBV19 with TRBJ2-7; D remains unclear. From germline, CDR1 is LNHDA and CDR2 SQIVND (reference sequence). Trimming pared 3 bases from V and 5 bases from J, leaving 14 bases between. The CDR3 is 14 residues long. The chain's CDR3 is CASSIPERANEQYF. In DNA, the CDR3 is TGTGCCAGTAGTATCCCTGAAAGGGCCAACGAGCAGTACTTC.

This clonotype was counted ten times or more. The chain recombines TRBV28 with TRBJ1-1; D is perhaps TRBD1 (6 bases). This CDR3 is 13 amino acids long. V was cut by 5 bases and J by 2 bases, with 9 bases left in between. Germline CDR1 is MDHEN and CDR2 is SYDVKM. CDR3 region: CASSHRENTEAFF. In nucleotides, the CDR3 is TGTGCCAGCAGTCACAGGGAAAACACTGAAGCTTTCTTT.